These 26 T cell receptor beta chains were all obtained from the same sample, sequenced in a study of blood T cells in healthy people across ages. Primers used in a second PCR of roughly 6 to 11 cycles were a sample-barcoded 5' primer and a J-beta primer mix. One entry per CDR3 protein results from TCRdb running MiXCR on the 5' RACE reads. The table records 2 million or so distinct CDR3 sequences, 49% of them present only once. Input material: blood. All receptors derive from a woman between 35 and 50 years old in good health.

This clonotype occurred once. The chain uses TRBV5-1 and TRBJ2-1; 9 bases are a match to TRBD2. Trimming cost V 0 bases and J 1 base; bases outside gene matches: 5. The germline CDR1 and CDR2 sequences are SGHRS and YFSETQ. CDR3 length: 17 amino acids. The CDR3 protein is CASSLVAGVKSYNEQFF. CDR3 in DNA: TGCGCCAGCAGCTTGGTAGCGGGGGTAAAGTCCTACAATGAGCAGTTCTTC.

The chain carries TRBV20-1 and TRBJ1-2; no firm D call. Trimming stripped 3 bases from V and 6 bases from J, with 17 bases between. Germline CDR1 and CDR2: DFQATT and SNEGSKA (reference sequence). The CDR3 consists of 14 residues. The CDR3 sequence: CSASRGLFEDGYTF. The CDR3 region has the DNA TGCAGTGCTAGCCGGGGATTATTCGAGGATGGCTACACCTTC.

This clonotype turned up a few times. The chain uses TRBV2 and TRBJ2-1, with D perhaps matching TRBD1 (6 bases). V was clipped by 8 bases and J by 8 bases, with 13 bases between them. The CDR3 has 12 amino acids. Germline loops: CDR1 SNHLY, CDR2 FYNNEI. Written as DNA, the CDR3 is TGTGCCAGCGGAACAGGGTCCGATGAGCAGTTCTTC. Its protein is CASGTGSDEQFF. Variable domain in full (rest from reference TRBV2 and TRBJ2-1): EPEVTQTPSHQVTQMGQEVILRCVPISNHLYFYWYRQILGQKVEFLVSFYNNEISEKSEIFDDQFSVERPDGSNFTLKIRSTKLEDSAMYFCASGTGSDEQFFGPGTRLTVL.

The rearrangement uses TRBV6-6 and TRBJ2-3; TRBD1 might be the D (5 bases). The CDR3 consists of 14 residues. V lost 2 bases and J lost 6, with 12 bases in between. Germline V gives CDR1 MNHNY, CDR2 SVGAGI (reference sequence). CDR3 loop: CASSYGGAADTQYF. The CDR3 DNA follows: TGTGCCAGCAGTTACGGTGGGGCCGCGGATACGCAGTATTTT.

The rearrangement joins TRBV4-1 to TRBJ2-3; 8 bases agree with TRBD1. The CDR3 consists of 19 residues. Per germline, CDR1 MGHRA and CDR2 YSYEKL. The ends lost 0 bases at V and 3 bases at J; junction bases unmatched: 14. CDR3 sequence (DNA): TGCGCCAGCAGCCAAGATGCCCCGGGGCAGGGGGCAAGGACAGATACGCAGTATTTT. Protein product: CASSQDAPGQGARTDTQYF.

Here the CDR3 DNA reads TGTGCCAGCAGCGTCGTAGGGGCCCACACAGATACGCAGTATTTT. Protein sequence: CASSVVGAHTDTQYF. This chain links TRBV5-5 with TRBJ2-3, with D perhaps TRBD1 (5 bases). V was clipped by 4 bases and J by 2 bases, with 14 bases between them. CDR3 length: 15 residues. From germline, CDR1 is SGHKS and CDR2 YYEKEE (reference sequence).

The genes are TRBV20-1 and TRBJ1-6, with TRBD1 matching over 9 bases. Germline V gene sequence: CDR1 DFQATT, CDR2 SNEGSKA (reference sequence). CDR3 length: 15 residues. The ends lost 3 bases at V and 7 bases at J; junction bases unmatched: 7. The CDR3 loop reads CSASHWTGENSPLHF. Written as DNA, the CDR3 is TGCAGTGCTAGCCACTGGACAGGGGAAAATTCACCCCTCCACTTT.

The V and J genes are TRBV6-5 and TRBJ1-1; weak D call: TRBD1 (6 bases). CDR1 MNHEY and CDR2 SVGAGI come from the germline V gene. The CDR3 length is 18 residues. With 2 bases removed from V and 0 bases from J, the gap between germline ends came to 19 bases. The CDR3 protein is CASSYGSGTRVLNTEAFF. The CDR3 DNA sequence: TGTGCCAGCAGTTACGGCTCCGGGACACGAGTGCTGAACACTGAAGCTTTCTTT.

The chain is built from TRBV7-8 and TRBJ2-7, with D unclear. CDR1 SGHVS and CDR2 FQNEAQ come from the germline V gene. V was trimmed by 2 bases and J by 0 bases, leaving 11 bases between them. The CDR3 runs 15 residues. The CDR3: CASSLTRAASYEQYF. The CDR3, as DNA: TGTGCCAGCAGCTTAACGAGAGCCGCCTCCTACGAGCAGTACTTC.

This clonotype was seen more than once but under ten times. CDR3 amino acids: CASSQQKGTDTQYF. CDR3 nucleotides: TGCGCCAGCAGCCAACAGAAGGGCACAGATACGCAGTATTTT. The chain has TRBV4-3 and TRBJ2-3; D gene ambiguous. Deletions cut 2 bases from V and 1 base from J, with 7 bases between. This CDR3 has 14 residues. Germline lookup yields CDR1 LGHNA and CDR2 YSLEER.

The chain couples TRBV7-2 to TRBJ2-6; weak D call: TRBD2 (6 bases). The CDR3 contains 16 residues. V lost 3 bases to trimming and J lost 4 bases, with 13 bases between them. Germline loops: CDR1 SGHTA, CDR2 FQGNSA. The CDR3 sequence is CASSLGLLRGANVLTF. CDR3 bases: TGTGCCAGCAGCTTGGGACTCCTAAGGGGGGCCAACGTCCTGACTTTC.

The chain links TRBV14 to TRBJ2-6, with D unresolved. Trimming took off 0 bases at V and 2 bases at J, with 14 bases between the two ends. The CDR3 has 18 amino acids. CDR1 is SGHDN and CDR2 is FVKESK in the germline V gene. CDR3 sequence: CASSQDVVIGTGANVLTF. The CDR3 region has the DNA TGTGCCAGCAGCCAAGACGTCGTAATAGGTACTGGGGCCAACGTCCTGACTTTC.

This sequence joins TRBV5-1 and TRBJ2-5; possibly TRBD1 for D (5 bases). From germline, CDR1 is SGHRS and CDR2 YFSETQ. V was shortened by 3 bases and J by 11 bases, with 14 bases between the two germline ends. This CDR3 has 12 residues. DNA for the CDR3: TGCGCCAGCAGCTCGGAACCAAGGACACAGTACTTC. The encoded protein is CASSSEPRTQYF.

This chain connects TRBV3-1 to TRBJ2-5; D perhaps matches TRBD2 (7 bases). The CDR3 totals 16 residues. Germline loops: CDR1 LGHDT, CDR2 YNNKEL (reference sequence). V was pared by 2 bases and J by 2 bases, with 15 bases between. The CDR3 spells CASSQLGGGAQETQYF. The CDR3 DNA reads TGTGCCAGCAGCCAACTGGGCGGGGGCGCACAAGAGACCCAGTACTTC.

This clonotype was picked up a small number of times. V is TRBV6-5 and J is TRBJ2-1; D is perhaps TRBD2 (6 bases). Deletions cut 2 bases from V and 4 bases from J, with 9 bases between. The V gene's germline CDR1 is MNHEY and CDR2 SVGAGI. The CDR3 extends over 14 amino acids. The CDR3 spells CASSYGGNYNEQFF. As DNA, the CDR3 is TGTGCCAGCAGTTACGGGGGGAATTACAATGAGCAGTTCTTC.

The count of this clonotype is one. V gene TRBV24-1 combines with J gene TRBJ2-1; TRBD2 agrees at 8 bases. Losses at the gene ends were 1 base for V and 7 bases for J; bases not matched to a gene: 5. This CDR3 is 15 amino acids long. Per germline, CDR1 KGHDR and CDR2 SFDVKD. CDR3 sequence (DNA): TGTGCCACCAGTGATTTTGGCGGGGGGAGGAATGAGCAGTTCTTC. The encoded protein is CATSDFGGGRNEQFF.

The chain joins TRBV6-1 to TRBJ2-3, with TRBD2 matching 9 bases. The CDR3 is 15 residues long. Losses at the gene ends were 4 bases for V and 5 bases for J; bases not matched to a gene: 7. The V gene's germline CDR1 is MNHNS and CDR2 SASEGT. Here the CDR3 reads CASSVPSGVGDTQYF. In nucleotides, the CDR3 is TGTGCCAGCAGTGTGCCTAGCGGGGTTGGAGATACGCAGTATTTT.

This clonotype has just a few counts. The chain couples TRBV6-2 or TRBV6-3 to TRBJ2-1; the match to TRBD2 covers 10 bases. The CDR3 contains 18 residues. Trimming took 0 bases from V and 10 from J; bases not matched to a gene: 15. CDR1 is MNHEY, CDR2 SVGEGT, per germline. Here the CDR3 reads CASSYSMASGGRVDEQFF. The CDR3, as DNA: TGTGCCAGCAGTTACTCGATGGCTAGCGGGGGCCGGGTTGACGAGCAGTTCTTC.

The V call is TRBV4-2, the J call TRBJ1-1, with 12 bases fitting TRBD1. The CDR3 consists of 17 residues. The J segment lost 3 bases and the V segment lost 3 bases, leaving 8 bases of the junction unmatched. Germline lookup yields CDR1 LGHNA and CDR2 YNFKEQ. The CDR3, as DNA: TGTGCCAGCAGCCAGATTCCGGGACAGGGGGCTTACACTGAAGCTTTCTTT. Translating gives CASSQIPGQGAYTEAFF.

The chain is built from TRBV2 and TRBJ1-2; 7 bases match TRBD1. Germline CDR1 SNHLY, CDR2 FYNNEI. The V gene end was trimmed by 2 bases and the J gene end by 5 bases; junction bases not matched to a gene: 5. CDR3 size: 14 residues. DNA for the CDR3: TGTGCCAGCAGTGAACTTAGGGGGCTTTATGGCTACACCTTC. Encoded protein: CASSELRGLYGYTF.

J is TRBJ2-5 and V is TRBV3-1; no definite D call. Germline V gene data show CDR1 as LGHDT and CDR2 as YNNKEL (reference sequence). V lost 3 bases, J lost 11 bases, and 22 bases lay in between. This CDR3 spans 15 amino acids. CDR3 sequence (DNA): TGTGCCAGCAGCCAGGGTATGGTGTCCTACAATGAGCAGTACTTC. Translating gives CASSQGMVSYNEQYF.

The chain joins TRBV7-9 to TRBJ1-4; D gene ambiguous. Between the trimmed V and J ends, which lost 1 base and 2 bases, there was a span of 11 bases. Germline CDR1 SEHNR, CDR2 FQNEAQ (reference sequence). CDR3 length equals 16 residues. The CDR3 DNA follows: TGTGCCAGCAGCTTAGGCCCCCCTCGCACTAATGAAAAACTGTTTTTT. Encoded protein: CASSLGPPRTNEKLFF. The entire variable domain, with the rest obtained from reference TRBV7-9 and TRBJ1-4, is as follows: DTGVSQNPRHKITKRGQNVTFRCDPISEHNRLYWYRQTLGQGPEFLTYFQNEAQLEKSRLLSDRFSAERPKGSFSTLEIQRTEQGDSAMYLCASSLGPPRTNEKLFFGSGTQLSVL.

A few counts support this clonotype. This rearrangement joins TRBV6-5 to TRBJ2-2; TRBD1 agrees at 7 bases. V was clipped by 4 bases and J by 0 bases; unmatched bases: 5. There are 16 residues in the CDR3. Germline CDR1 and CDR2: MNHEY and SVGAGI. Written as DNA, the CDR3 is TGTGCCAGCAGTTCCCGACAGGGAGCGAACACCGGGGAGCTGTTTTTT. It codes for CASSSRQGANTGELFF.

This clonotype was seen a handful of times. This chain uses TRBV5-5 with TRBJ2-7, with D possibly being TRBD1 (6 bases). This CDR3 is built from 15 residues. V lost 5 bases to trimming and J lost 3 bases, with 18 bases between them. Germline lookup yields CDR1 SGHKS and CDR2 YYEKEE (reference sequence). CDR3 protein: CASRYNRDRFYEQYF. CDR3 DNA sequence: TGTGCCAGCAGGTATAACAGGGATCGATTCTACGAGCAGTACTTC.

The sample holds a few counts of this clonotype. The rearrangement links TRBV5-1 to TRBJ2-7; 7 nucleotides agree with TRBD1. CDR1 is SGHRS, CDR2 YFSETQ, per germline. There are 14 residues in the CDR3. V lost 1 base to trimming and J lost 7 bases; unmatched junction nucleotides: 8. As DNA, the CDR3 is TGCGCCAGCAGCTTGACGTCAGGGGGTTGGGAGCAGTACTTC. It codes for CASSLTSGGWEQYF.

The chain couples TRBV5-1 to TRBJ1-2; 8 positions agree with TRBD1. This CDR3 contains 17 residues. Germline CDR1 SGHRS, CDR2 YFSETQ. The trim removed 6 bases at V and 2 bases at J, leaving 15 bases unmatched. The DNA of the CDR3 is TGCGCCAGCACACTGGCGAACGGACAGGGTTTAAACTATGGCTACACCTTC. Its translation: CASTLANGQGLNYGYTF.